This TCR beta chain stems from a study of blood T cell repertoires in COVID-19 (dated by TCRdb to 2019 to 2021). The study in broad terms: Collaborator samples came from the United States, Italy and Spain and covered acute and convalescent phases of COVID-19. The material from the prospective study consisted of cDNA or gDNA derived from T cells, B-cell-depleted T cells, or PBMCs. Deeply sampled blood TCRbeta repertoires from subjects exposed to, actively infected with, or recovered from COVID-19 were included in the dataset. The repertoires were made available in a free public database intended to serve as a resource for research on the immune response to SARS-CoV-2. Samples came from the ongoing ImmuneRACE study (first 160 participants) plus 1,254 subjects from 6 global collaborators. The sample metadata nearly always contained a de-identified subject ID, COVID-19 status, age in years and sex. HLA class I and class II types, where available, came from metadata supplied by the sample provider rather than from assay-based typing.

TCRbeta CDR3 regions were amplified from genomic DNA using the immunoSEQ Assay, a bias-controlled multiplex PCR. The published analysis was carried out like this. The number of nucleated cells in each sample was estimated from the amplification of reference gene primers within the assay. To quantify the absolute abundance of each unique TCRbeta CDR3 rearrangement, sequence reads were collapsed and filtered. For each sample, productive Simpson clonality was calculated as the square root of Simpson's diversity index over productive rearrangements. The immuneACCESS repertoire file appears here via TCRdb, limited to in-frame rearrangements. These files lack a portion of the clones; in checked studies, under half of the deficit traces to unresolved V genes, and the cause of the others is not known. The V and J calls and the clone size are those of that table, but D and trimming were determined from the DNA. Recorded for this sample are under 150,000 clones; over 80% of them occurred a single time. The ten biggest clones cover more than 5% of the sample.

From its cysteine to its phenylalanine, the CDR3 spans 16 amino acids. The entry retains the CDR3 DNA only, 48 bases that are in frame from base 1. The germline V gene (reference sequence) yields MNHEY for CDR1 and SMNVEV for CDR2. Clipping removes 5 bases from V and 8 bases from J, with 14 as the unmatched junction base count. In regard to this clone: Its antigen remains unidentified. Qualities for individual bases were not recorded, and no much larger clone is one base off.

Here is what the overall study found, with its caveats: The quantity of clinical and demographic metadata differed by source and by participant and was supplied without curation.

Participants in the prospective study were aged roughly 18 to 100 years, lived in 20 to 30 United States geographic areas, and enrolled through a virtual design. To assign participants to cohorts, the prospective study relied on clinical history that participants themselves reported in a screening survey and a study questionnaire. ImmuneRACE Cohort 3 recovered participants were defined by two consecutive negative NP/OP PCR tests, healthcare professional clearance, or symptom resolution. Mobile phlebotomists in the prospective study collected whole blood, serum and a nasopharyngeal or oropharyngeal swab from every participant. Over a roughly 2-month period, participants in the prospective study had the option of providing additional blood draws and questionnaires. Blood samples from the prospective study were shipped frozen or at room temperature prior to DNA extraction.

The rearrangement joined TRBV27 to TRBJ1-4; TRBD1 fits 7 bases in the junction. The TCR comes from a woman aged 40 to 50 who had recovered from COVID-19. The specimen sequenced was PBMCs or T cells enriched from blood (not recorded which). Read as DNA, the sequence is TGTGCCAGCAGTCCCGAGGGGACAGCGAGGGCGGAAAAACTGTTTTTT. Its protein is CASSPEGTARAEKLFF.